This TCR beta chain was recovered during a study of blood T cell repertoires in COVID-19. Turning to the study itself: COVID-19 samples from acute and convalescent phases originated in the United States, Italy and Spain.

This clone was counted a single time. Germline V gene data show CDR1 as MDHEN and CDR2 as SYDVKM. The CDR3 extends over 15 amino acids. V was cut by 5 bases and J by 5 bases, with 16 bases left in between. Per the authors' pipeline: Reference gene primer amplification gave nucleated cell count estimates. Produced via immunoSEQ multiplex PCR; TCRdb's table is partial and in-frame only. V, J and clone size are those of that table, while D and trimming were read from the DNA. Here the sample spans a few hundred thousand clones, 65% to 90% being singletons. Input material: peripheral blood. The sequence was obtained from a human donor in a cohort sampled during active COVID-19. The rearrangement uses TRBV28 and TRBJ1-5; a weak D match, TRBD1 (6 bases). This CDR3 reads CASSDPDSPYQPQHF. CDR3 DNA: TGTGCCAGCAGTGACCCGGACAGCCCCTATCAGCCCCAGCATTTT.